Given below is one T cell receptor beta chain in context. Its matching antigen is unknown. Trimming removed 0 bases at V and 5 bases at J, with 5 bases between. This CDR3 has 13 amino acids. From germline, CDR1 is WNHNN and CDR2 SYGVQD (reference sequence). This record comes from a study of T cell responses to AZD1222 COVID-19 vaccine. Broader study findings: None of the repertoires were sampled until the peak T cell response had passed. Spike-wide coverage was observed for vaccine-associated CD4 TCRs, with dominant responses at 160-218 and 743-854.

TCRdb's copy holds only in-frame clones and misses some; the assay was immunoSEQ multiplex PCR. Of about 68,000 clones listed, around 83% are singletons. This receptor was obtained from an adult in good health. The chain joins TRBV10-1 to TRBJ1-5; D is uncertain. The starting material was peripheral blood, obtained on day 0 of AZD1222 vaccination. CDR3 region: CASSESKYQPQHF. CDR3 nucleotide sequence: TGCGCCAGCAGTGAGTCGAAATATCAGCCCCAGCATTTT.